This T cell receptor beta chain was profiled in a study of siplizumab effects on memory and regulatory T cells. Study-level findings and limits: Naive T cells seemed more diverse than memory cells; they also seemed major alloresponse contributors. Siplizumab produced a significant reduction in alloreactive sequences that were traceable to unstimulated CD4+ memory cells. Confirmatory evidence of suppressive function in proliferating siplizumab-culture Tregs was not obtained.

V lost 6 bases, J lost 8 bases, and 16 bases lay in between. Germline V gene lookup returns CDR1 SNHLY and CDR2 FYNNEI. The CDR3 is made up of 13 amino acids. This clone was observed a single time. Antigen: not known. The protocol was immunoSEQ multiplex PCR, while the TCRdb copy is restricted to in-frame clones and leaves out a portion. The data contain under 140,000 clones, over 85% of them singletons. The TCR originated in a human donor in good health. The specimen was CD4+ T cells sorted from blood. The chain uses TRBV2 and TRBJ1-2; D remains unclear. For the CDR3, the DNA is TGTGCCAGCAGGATTGACATGGGCGGAGGCTACACCTTC. Translating gives CASRIDMGGGYTF.